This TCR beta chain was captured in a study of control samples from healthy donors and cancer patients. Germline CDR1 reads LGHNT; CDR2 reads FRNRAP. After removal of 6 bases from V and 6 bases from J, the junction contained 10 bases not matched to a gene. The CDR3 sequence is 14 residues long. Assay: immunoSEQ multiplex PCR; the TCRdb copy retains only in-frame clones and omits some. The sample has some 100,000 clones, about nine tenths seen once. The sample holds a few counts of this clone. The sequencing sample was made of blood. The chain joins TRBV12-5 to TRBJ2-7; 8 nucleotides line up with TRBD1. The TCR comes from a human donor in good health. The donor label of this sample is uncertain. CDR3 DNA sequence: TGTGCTAGTGGCCCTGGACAGGGCAACGCCGAGCAGTACTTC. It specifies CASGPGQGNAEQYF.